Listed below are T cell receptor beta chains from one sample, sequenced in a study of T cell clusters in autoimmune cytopenias. TCRdb reworked the multiplex PCR reads into one entry per CDR3 protein, no DNA. The clone table shows 9,500 to 12,000 distinct CDR3 sequences, with the ten largest holding around 31%. This sample also belongs to another study, concerning T cell repertoires in aging, cancer and after chemotherapy.

The sample comprised peripheral blood. The receptors were gathered from a human donor in good health. CDR3s include the opening cysteine and the closing phenylalanine or tryptophan. Size tells how often a clone was seen (once, few, many) or the class of an expanded clone, and some rows leave it out.

V,length,size,J,CDR3
TRBV6-5,17,-,TRBJ1-6,CASREGGNRVGNSPLHF
TRBV6-6,14,-,TRBJ2-1,CASSYSFGSNEQFF
TRBV5-4,15,-,TRBJ2-2,CASRPGAANTGELFF
TRBV6-5,14,-,TRBJ2-1,CASMGHRSYNEQFF
TRBV24-1,13,-,TRBJ2-3,CATRDRTTDTQYF
TRBV30,14,-,TRBJ1-5,CAWDSLGGAQPQHF
TRBV15,15,-,TRBJ1-1,CATSRLTGVNTEAFF
TRBV19,15,-,TRBJ2-3,CASDQTGGRTDTQYF
TRBV11-1,12,medium-sized,TRBJ2-7,CASSGQGYEQYF
TRBV5-4,15,-,TRBJ1-3,CASSARGSTGNTIYF
TRBV12-3/TRBV12-4,14,-,TRBJ1-2,CASSYRASNYGYTF
TRBV12-3/TRBV12-4,11,-,TRBJ2-1,CASSPSREQFF
TRBV30,13,-,TRBJ2-1,CAWTGDYYNEQFF
TRBV19,15,-,TRBJ2-1,CASSTLGVITGEQFF
TRBV15,14,-,TRBJ2-6,CATSSRSGANVLTF
TRBV5-4,12,-,TRBJ2-1,CASSLAGQGEFF
TRBV29-1,13,medium-sized,TRBJ2-5,CSATGGVGETQYF
TRBV6-6,18,-,TRBJ2-4,CASSYVGGSGGPENIQYF
TRBV6-5,18,-,TRBJ2-1,CASSYSLPGTGNPNEQFF
TRBV6-2/TRBV6-3,17,-,TRBJ2-1,CASSEAQGYYSYNEQFF
TRBV19,12,-,TRBJ1-3,CASSTYRNTIYF
TRBV7-2,15,-,TRBJ2-5,CASTSTSGLQETQYF
TRBV24-1,16,-,TRBJ2-3,CATSDPRDRVTDTQYF
TRBV28,14,-,TRBJ2-7,CASTSDRGRYEQYF
TRBV29-1,13,medium-sized,TRBJ2-2,CSVSNQGTGELFF
TRBV6-1,13,-,TRBJ2-4,CASSDGSMDIQYF
TRBV12-3/TRBV12-4,16,-,TRBJ1-5,CASTTYGDSANQPQHF
TRBV29-1,14,medium-sized,TRBJ2-2,CSVRTGGADGELFF
TRBV6-1,14,-,TRBJ2-7,CASSPAYSSYEQYF
TRBV5-6,14,-,TRBJ1-2,CASSPTVGVYGYTF
TRBV19,16,-,TRBJ2-7,CASSISSGSWPYEQYF
TRBV19,18,medium-sized,TRBJ2-6,CASSMAGQGFSGANVLTF
TRBV29-1,13,medium-sized,TRBJ2-3,CSVGGGSTDTQYF
TRBV30,15,-,TRBJ1-6,CAWAGGVGLDSPLHF
TRBV27,16,-,TRBJ2-4,CASSLMGGLAKNIQYF
TRBV7-6,14,-,TRBJ2-5,CASSDTGSQETQYF
TRBV6-1,13,-,TRBJ2-7,CASSVRTSYEQYF
TRBV6-5,14,-,TRBJ2-1,CASSRGSSYNEQFF
TRBV30,14,-,TRBJ2-5,CAWALGGGQETQYF
TRBV18,16,-,TRBJ2-2,CASSPRQELGAGELFF
TRBV30,12,-,TRBJ2-7,CAWSAVGYEQYF
TRBV19,13,medium-sized,TRBJ2-2,CAIADRYTGELFF
TRBV27,16,-,TRBJ2-1,CASSQGQPELYNEQFF